These T cell receptor beta chains were read from a single sample in a study of cytomegalovirus exposure and HLA in healthy donors. Profiling relied on immunoSEQ multiplex PCR, and the TCRdb table lists in-frame clones only, not all of them. This sample has about 170,000 clones; roughly 79% occur once, and the top ten carry just under 1%. Sequencing input: PBMCs. The receptors stem from a woman aged 45-65 years in good health and CMV-seropositive. Each CDR3 is given with its conserved first and last residue. The D gene is left open where the match is weak. The size of a clone is reported for some rows only, either as once, few or many, or as a class for expanded clones.

TRBD1	TRBV13	15	TRBJ1-4	once	TGTGCCAGCAGCTCCGAGGGGACAGGGTATGAAAAACTGTTTTTT	CASSSEGTGYEKLFF
NA	TRBV2	13	TRBJ2-7	NA	TGTGCCAGCACCTTGGAGGTCACCTACGAGCAGTACTTC	CASTLEVTYEQYF
NA	TRBV2	12	TRBJ1-5	NA	TGTGCCAGCAGTGTCGGAGGTCAGCCTCAGCATTTT	CASSVGGQPQHF
TRBD1	TRBV27	15	TRBJ2-6	NA	TGTGCCAGCAGTCTCAGGGGGCCTGGGGCCAACGTCCTGACTTTC	CASSLRGPGANVLTF
NA	TRBV21-1	16	TRBJ2-7	NA	TGTGCCAGCAGCCCCTCCTGGGACAGGTTACACTACGAGCAGTACTTC	CASSPSWDRLHYEQYF
TRBD1	TRBV12-5	18	TRBJ1-2	NA	TGTGCTAGTGGTTTGGGCCCCCAACCCGGGACAGTAAGTGATGGCTACACCTTC	CASGLGPQPGTVSDGYTF
NA	TRBV10-3	13	TRBJ2-5	NA	TGTGCCATCAGTGATTCAGGGGAAGAGACCCAGTACTTC	CAISDSGEETQYF
NA	TRBV16	13	TRBJ1-5	NA	TGTGCCAGCAGCCATCAGGGAAATCAGCCCCAGCATTTT	CASSHQGNQPQHF
NA	TRBV19	13	TRBJ2-1	NA	TGTGCCAGTAGTAGGTTGGGCGGGGAGAAGCAGTTCTTC	CASSRLGGEKQFF
TRBD2	TRBV6-1	15	TRBJ2-7	NA	TGTGCCAGCAGTGAAGGGACTAGCTGGGGGTACGAGCAGTACTTC	CASSEGTSWGYEQYF
NA	TRBV7-2	15	TRBJ2-3	NA	TGTGCCAGCAGCTCCGGTGGGGCGGGGACAGATACGCAGTATTTT	CASSSGGAGTDTQYF
NA	TRBV5-3	15	TRBJ2-3	few	TGTGCCAGAAGCTTGGGTGGCGGTAGCACAGATACGCAGTATTTT	CARSLGGGSTDTQYF
TRBD2	TRBV29-1	12	TRBJ2-7	NA	TGCAGCGTTGTTACTAGCGGGGGCGAGCAGTACTTC	CSVVTSGGEQYF
NA	TRBV6-1	14	TRBJ2-7	NA	TGTGCCAGCAGTGAGAGCGGACCATCCTACGAGCAGTACTTC	CASSESGPSYEQYF
NA	TRBV29-1	14	TRBJ1-1	NA	TGCAGCGTTAGCGGGGACGGGATGAACACTGAAGCTTTCTTT	CSVSGDGMNTEAFF
TRBD1	TRBV5-4	15	TRBJ2-2	NA	TGTGCCAGCAGCCCGGACAGGCTGAACACCGGGGAGCTGTTTTTT	CASSPDRLNTGELFF
TRBD1	TRBV28	14	TRBJ1-2	NA	TGTGCCAGCAGTTTGGGAGACAGGGCCTATGGCTACACCTTC	CASSLGDRAYGYTF
TRBD1	TRBV5-5	15	TRBJ2-7	NA	TGTGCCAGCAGCAACCGGGACAGGGGGGGCTACGAGCAGTACTTC	CASSNRDRGGYEQYF
TRBD2	TRBV18	15	TRBJ2-7	NA	TGTGCCAGCTCACGGGCGACTAGCGCATCCTACGAGCAGTACTTC	CASSRATSASYEQYF
NA	TRBV7-8	13	TRBJ2-7	NA	TGTGCCAGCAGCTTAACGGACAAGACCGGGCAGTACTTC	CASSLTDKTGQYF
TRBD2	TRBV9	19	TRBJ2-3	NA	TGTGCCAGCAGCCCCCCTTTTGGGACTAGCGGGACAACCACAGATACGCAGTATTTT	CASSPPFGTSGTTTDTQYF
TRBD2	TRBV5-4	15	TRBJ2-1	NA	TGTGCCAGCAGCTTTCGAGCGGGAGGATACAATGAGCAGTTCTTC	CASSFRAGGYNEQFF
NA	TRBV9	16	TRBJ1-1	few	TGTGCCAGCAGCGTAGAACCGGGACACCTGAACACTGAAGCTTTCTTT	CASSVEPGHLNTEAFF
TRBD2	TRBV18	15	TRBJ2-3	NA	TGTGCCAGCTCACCAACTAGCGGGAGTGGAGATACGCAGTATTTT	CASSPTSGSGDTQYF
TRBD1	TRBV5-1	14	TRBJ2-7	NA	TGCGCCAGCAGCATGGGACAGGGTCCCAACGAGCAGTACTTC	CASSMGQGPNEQYF
NA	TRBV27	16	TRBJ2-2	NA	TGTGCCAGCAGCCCCCGCGGGAACCTCCAGGGCGGGGAGCTGTTTTTT	CASSPRGNLQGGELFF
NA	TRBV6-1	14	TRBJ2-1	few	TGTGCCAGCAGTGAAGCCTCCAGGGGTGGTGAGCAGTTCTTC	CASSEASRGGEQFF